This TCR beta chain was identified during a study of blood T cell repertoires in COVID-19. About the research overall: There were acute and convalescent COVID-19 samples, and they came from the United States, Italy and Spain.

Produced via immunoSEQ multiplex PCR; TCRdb's table is partial and in-frame only. Seen here are roughly 500,000 clones, approximately 85% observed once, and the top ten hold under 4%. V gave up 5 bases and J gave up 5 bases, with 18 bases separating them. The germline CDR1 and CDR2 sequences are MNHEY and SVGAGI. CDR3 size: 15 residues. J is TRBJ1-1 and V is TRBV6-5, with D possibly matching TRBD1 (6 bases). Input material: peripheral blood. The sequence was collected from a human donor in a cohort sampled during active COVID-19. CDR3 bases: TGTGCCAGCAGTAATGGACAGTCCCTTTGGACTGAAGCTTTCTTT. Its protein product is CASSNGQSLWTEAFF.